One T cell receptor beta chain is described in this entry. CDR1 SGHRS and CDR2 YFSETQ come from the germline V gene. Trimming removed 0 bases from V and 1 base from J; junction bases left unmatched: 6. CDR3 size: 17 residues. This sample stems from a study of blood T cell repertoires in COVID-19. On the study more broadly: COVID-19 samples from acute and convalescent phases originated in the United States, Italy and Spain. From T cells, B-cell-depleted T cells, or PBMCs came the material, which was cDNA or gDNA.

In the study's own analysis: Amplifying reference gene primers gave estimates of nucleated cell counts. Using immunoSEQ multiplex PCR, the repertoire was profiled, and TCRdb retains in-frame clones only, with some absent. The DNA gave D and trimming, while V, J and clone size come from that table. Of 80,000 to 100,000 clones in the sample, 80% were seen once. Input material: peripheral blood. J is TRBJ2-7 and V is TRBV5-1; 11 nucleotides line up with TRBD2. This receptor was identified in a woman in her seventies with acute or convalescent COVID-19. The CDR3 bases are TGCGCCAGCAGCTTGGGACTAGCGGGGTTTACATCCTACGAGCAGTACTTC. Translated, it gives CASSLGLAGFTSYEQYF. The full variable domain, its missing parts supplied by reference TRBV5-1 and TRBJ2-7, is KAGVTQTPRYLIKTRGQQVTLSCSPISGHRSVSWYQQTPGQGLQFLFEYFSETQRNKGNFPGRFSGRQFSNSRSEMNVSTLELGDSALYLCASSLGLAGFTSYEQYFGPGTRLTVT.